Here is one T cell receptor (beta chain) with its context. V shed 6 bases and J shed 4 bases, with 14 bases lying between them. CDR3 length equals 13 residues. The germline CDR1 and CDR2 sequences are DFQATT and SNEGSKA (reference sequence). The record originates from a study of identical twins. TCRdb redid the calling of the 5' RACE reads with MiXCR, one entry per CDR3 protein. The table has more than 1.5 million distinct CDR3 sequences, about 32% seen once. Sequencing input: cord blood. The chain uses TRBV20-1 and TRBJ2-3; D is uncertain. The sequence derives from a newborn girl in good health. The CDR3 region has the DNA TGCAGTGCCTACCTAGGCTGGGCAGATACGCAGTATTTT. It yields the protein CSAYLGWADTQYF.